This TCR beta chain was sequenced in a study of blood T cell repertoires in COVID-19. Study overall: Samples taken during acute and convalescent COVID-19 were collected in the United States, Italy and Spain. T cells, B-cell-depleted T cells, or PBMCs provided the cDNA or gDNA that served as material.

As handled by the study authors: For nucleated cells, counts were estimated from reference gene primer amplification. The protocol was immunoSEQ multiplex PCR, while the TCRdb copy is restricted to in-frame clones and leaves out a portion. V, J and clone size reflect that table, while D and trimming were determined from the DNA. The data contain 55,000 to 90,000 clones, approximately 90% of them singletons. Looked up from germline, CDR1 is MNHEY and CDR2 is SMNVEV (reference sequence). V was trimmed by 1 base and J by 4 bases, leaving 12 bases between them. This CDR3 has 15 amino acids. Sequencing was performed on peripheral blood. V usage is TRBV27 and J usage is TRBJ2-3, with D possibly TRBD1 on 5 matching bases. The receptor was isolated from a human donor in a cohort sampled during active COVID-19. Here the CDR3 reads CASSLYVREADTQYF. Written as DNA, the CDR3 is TGTGCCAGCAGTTTATATGTCAGGGAAGCAGATACGCAGTATTTT.